The rows below give T cell receptor beta chains drawn from one sample of a study of T-cell reconstitution after alpha-beta-depleted transplantation in children. TCRdb used MiXCR to reprocess the PCR reads, holding one entry per CDR3 protein. The data hold about 300,000 distinct CDR3 sequences, with roughly a tenth observed a single time. The sequenced sample was PBMCs, obtained before TCRalphabeta/CD19-depleted stem cell transplant. Receptors originate from a boy under two years old with acute myeloid leukemia, due to receive a stem cell transplant. The CDR3 runs from the conserved cysteine through the conserved F or W. A D gene is named only where the DNA matches it firmly. Size values are once, few and many counts, or a class for expanded clones, and some rows have none.

J | size | D | V | DNA | CDR3
TRBJ2-7 | NA | NA | TRBV6-6 | TGTGCCAGCAGCCTGGGACACTACTACGAGCAGTACTTC | CASSLGHYYEQYF
TRBJ2-2 | many | NA | TRBV5-1 | TGCGCCAGCAGATTTACGGAGCGGACCGGGGAGCTGTTTTTT | CASRFTERTGELFF
TRBJ2-1 | few | TRBD2 | TRBV7-2 | TGTGCCAGCAGCCCCCTAGCGGGGAATGAGCAGTTCTTC | CASSPLAGNEQFF
TRBJ2-3 | many | NA | TRBV7-2 | TGTGCCAGCAGCCCGCTTAGTCGAATGGCAGATACGCAGTATTTT | CASSPLSRMADTQYF
TRBJ1-6 | many | TRBD1 | TRBV12-3/TRBV12-4 | TGTGCCAGCACCCCACGGACAGGTTATGGATCACCCCTCCACTTT | CASTPRTGYGSPLHF
TRBJ2-3 | many | NA | TRBV5-1 | TGCGCCAGCAGCTCGCCTAACCCAGATACGCAGTATTTT | CASSSPNPDTQYF
TRBJ2-7 | NA | TRBD1 | TRBV3-1 | TGTGCCAGCAGCGGACAGGGGGTCGAGCAGTACTTC | CASSGQGVEQYF
TRBJ2-5 | many | TRBD2 | TRBV12-3/TRBV12-4 | TGTGCCAGCAGTCAGCCAGGAGCGGGGGAAGAGACCCAGTACTTC | CASSQPGAGEETQYF
TRBJ2-7 | many | NA | TRBV5-1 | TGCGCCAGCAGCTTGAATTCCGGGACGGCTTACTCCTACGAGCAGTACTTC | CASSLNSGTAYSYEQYF
TRBJ2-3 | many | NA | TRBV5-1 | TGCGCCAGCAGCCCTGGTGGACCCGTCACAGATACGCAGTATTTT | CASSPGGPVTDTQYF
TRBJ2-1 | few | NA | TRBV9 | TGTGCCAGCAGCGTAGGACAGGGAGGGATTAACAATGAGCAGTTCTTC | CASSVGQGGINNEQFF
TRBJ2-7 | NA | TRBD2 | TRBV18 | TGTGCCAGCTCACCACCACCGGGGGGGTCCGAGCAGTACTTC | CASSPPPGGSEQYF
TRBJ2-7 | NA | NA | TRBV4-2 | TGTGCCAGCAGCCCCGGGCCGCCCTGCGAGCAGTACTTC | CASSPGPPCEQYF
TRBJ2-5 | NA | TRBD1 | TRBV7-9 | TGTGCCAGCACCCGCGGGTTACAGGGGTTTGAGGAGACCCAGTACTTC | CASTRGLQGFEETQYF